This T cell receptor (beta chain) originates from a study of T cells in Graves' hyperthyroidism and ophthalmopathy. Germline-derived CDR1 and CDR2 are MDHEN and SYDVKM. CDR3 length: 16 amino acids. With 4 bases removed from V and 2 bases from J, the gap between germline ends came to 15 bases. The investigators amplified TCR beta CDR3 regions from RNA transcripts. When the TCR CDR3 underwent first-round RT-PCR, the HTBI primer set was used. TCRdb re-analysed the multiplex PCR reads in MiXCR, keeping a single row per CDR3 protein. Counted here are about 350,000 distinct CDR3 sequences, approximately 17% occurring once; the ten biggest clones make up more than 30%.

Sequencing input: blood. The sequence came from a woman in her twenties or thirties with Graves' hyperthyroidism that later progressed to Graves' ophthalmopathy. V usage is TRBV28 and J usage is TRBJ2-1; unclear D gene. CDR3 loop: CASSWVTEPPYNEQFF. The CDR3 nucleotides read TGTGCCAGCAGTTGGGTGACGGAACCTCCCTACAATGAGCAGTTCTTC.